This paragraph reports one T cell receptor beta chain. Its specificity is not known. This specimen comes from a study of shared clonotypes between healthy human individuals. Data came from immunoSEQ multiplex PCR; TCRdb stores just in-frame clones and leaves some out. This sample carries fewer than 850,000 clones, less than 95% of them seen once, and the ten largest clones take more than 30%. General study findings and limits: Generally, naive subsets came out with larger estimated richness than memory subsets.

The sequence was obtained from a man aged 18 to 29 in good health. Some clones in this sample may be carry-over from other donors' samples. The source material was memory CD8+ T cells from PBMCs. Subset specified: CD45RO+ cells pooled with CCR7-negative TemRA cells.

Written as DNA, the CDR3 is TGCGCCAGCAGCCAAGTAACAGGGGGGGGCGAGCAGTACTTC. This codes for CASSQVTGGGEQYF. This chain links TRBV4-1 with TRBJ2-5, with D possibly matching TRBD1 (8 bases). Matching the DNA end better, TRBJ2-7 makes the J call doubtful. This CDR3 region has 14 residues. Per germline, CDR1 MGHRA and CDR2 YSYEKL.